This TCR beta chain derives from a study of OX40 agonist ivuxolimab in advanced cancers. Profiled with immunoSEQ multiplex PCR; TCRdb holds only in-frame clones, not every one. Here the sample spans 25,000 to 30,000 clones, around 86% being singletons. Trimming removed 1 base at V and 2 bases at J, with 7 bases between. CDR1 is LGHNA, CDR2 YSLEER, per germline. This CDR3 is built from 14 residues. The sample consisted of CD4+ or CD8+ T cells sorted from blood, taken in a trial of the OX40 agonist ivuxolimab. The chain links TRBV4-3 to TRBJ2-3; D not certain. The TCR was taken from an adult with an advanced solid tumor such as melanoma, head and neck, liver or kidney cancer. The CDR3 reads CASSQGAYTDTQYF. CDR3 nucleotide sequence: TGCGCCAGCAGCCAAGGGGCCTACACAGATACGCAGTATTTT.